These T cell receptor beta chains were read from a single sample in a study of Tregs in tolerant kidney transplant recipients. The assay was immunoSEQ multiplex PCR, and TCRdb's table has in-frame clones only and misses some. The top ten hold 1.6% of the sample, which has around 3,900 clones, 80% to 90% seen once. The sample here was Tregs from blood, taken before the transplant. All receptors come from a human donor who received a combined kidney and bone marrow transplant. Each CDR3 is given with its conserved first and last residue. A D gene is named only where the DNA matches it firmly. Where a row states a size, it is once, few, many or the class of an expanded clone; other rows omit it.

v_gene	j_gene	abundance	len	d_gene	CDR3aa	CDR3nt
TRBV13	TRBJ2-1	NA	14	NA	CASSLSPSYNEQFF	TGTGCCAGCAGCTTATCTCCCTCCTACAATGAGCAGTTCTTC
TRBV30	TRBJ2-5	NA	15	TRBD1	CALGGTGGIGETQYF	TGTGCCTTGGGGGGGACAGGGGGCATTGGGGAGACCCAGTACTTC
TRBV7-9	TRBJ1-3	NA	13	NA	CASSLVVGNTIYF	TGTGCCAGCAGCTTAGTAGTCGGAAACACCATATATTTT
TRBV28	TRBJ1-1	NA	14	NA	CASSLSQEDTEAFF	TGTGCCAGCAGTTTATCCCAGGAAGACACTGAAGCTTTCTTT
TRBV6-1	TRBJ1-2	NA	15	NA	CASSAMELSNYGYTF	TGTGCCAGCAGCGCTATGGAGCTTTCTAACTATGGCTACACCTTC
TRBV5-1	TRBJ1-4	NA	14	NA	CASSLRVDSEKLFF	TGCGCCAGCAGCTTGCGGGTGGACTCTGAAAAACTGTTTTTT
TRBV10-2	TRBJ2-1	NA	17	TRBD1	CASSIGTGPLSYNEQFF	TGCGCCAGCAGTATCGGGACAGGCCCACTCTCCTACAATGAGCAGTTCTTC
TRBV9	TRBJ2-6	NA	16	NA	CASSLMTGAGANVLTF	TGTGCCAGCAGCCTTATGACAGGAGCTGGGGCCAACGTCCTGACTTTC
TRBV7-6	TRBJ1-1	NA	14	NA	CASSTGGVGTEAFF	TGTGCCAGCAGCACTGGGGGGGTTGGCACTGAAGCTTTCTTT
TRBV28	TRBJ2-7	NA	15	NA	CASSLYWTDSYEQYF	TGTGCCAGCAGTTTATATTGGACAGACTCCTACGAGCAGTACTTC
TRBV7-8	TRBJ2-1	NA	19	TRBD2	CASSVLDRAAGVSGNEQFF	TGTGCCAGCAGTGTTTTGGACCGCGCGGCGGGAGTAAGTGGCAATGAGCAGTTCTTC
TRBV2	TRBJ1-1	NA	15	NA	CASSEGRAGNTEAFF	TGTGCCAGCAGTGAAGGTAGAGCAGGGAACACTGAAGCTTTCTTT
TRBV28	TRBJ2-6	NA	15	TRBD1	CASRDTGGGANVLTF	TGTGCCAGCAGGGATACAGGGGGTGGGGCCAACGTCCTGACTTTC
TRBV30	TRBJ2-7	NA	17	TRBD2	CAWSVGAGGGFAYEQYF	TGTGCCTGGAGTGTTGGGGCAGGCGGGGGGTTTGCCTACGAGCAGTACTTC
TRBV28	TRBJ2-1	NA	15	NA	CASSTRLNPYNEQFF	TGTGCCAGCAGTACCCGACTGAACCCCTACAATGAGCAGTTCTTC
TRBV5-1	TRBJ2-1	NA	16	TRBD2	CASSSLSSGNLGEQFF	TGCGCCAGCAGCTCCCTATCCAGCGGGAATCTTGGCGAGCAGTTCTTC
TRBV28	TRBJ1-2	NA	14	NA	CAASRGGERDGYTF	TGTGCCGCATCAAGGGGGGGGGAGAGAGATGGCTACACCTTC
TRBV10-1	TRBJ2-7	few	15	TRBD1	CASSPTGQGMDEQYF	TGCGCCAGCAGTCCTACGGGACAGGGGATGGACGAGCAGTACTTC
TRBV5-5	TRBJ2-7	few	11	NA	CASSLAFEQYF	TGTGCCAGCAGCTTGGCCTTCGAGCAGTACTTC
TRBV5-1	TRBJ1-2	few	12	NA	CASSLVGDGYTF	TGCGCCAGCAGCTTGGTAGGGGATGGCTACACCTTC
TRBV5-5	TRBJ2-3	NA	16	NA	CASSLLEGGRTDTQYF	TGTGCCAGCAGCTTGCTGGAGGGAGGCCGCACAGATACGCAGTATTTT
TRBV13	TRBJ2-6	NA	17	NA	CASSPWTDSSGANVLTF	TGTGCCAGCAGCCCGTGGACAGATTCCTCTGGGGCCAACGTCCTGACTTTC
TRBV28	TRBJ2-7	few	14	TRBD1	CASSPRQGLYEQYF	TGTGCCAGCAGCCCCAGACAGGGGTTATACGAGCAGTACTTC
TRBV6-4	TRBJ2-1	NA	15	NA	CASSEAVSSYNEQFF	TGTGCCAGCAGTGAGGCTGTTTCCTCCTACAATGAGCAGTTCTTC
TRBV2	TRBJ2-1	NA	13	NA	CASSLTRFNEQFF	TGTGCCAGCAGCCTGACTAGATTTAATGAGCAGTTCTTC
TRBV5-1	TRBJ2-1	NA	13	TRBD2	CASSGGAYNEQFF	TGCGCCAGCAGCGGGGGGGCCTACAATGAGCAGTTCTTC
TRBV7-9	TRBJ2-1	NA	12	TRBD2	CASSSAGDEQFF	TGTGCCAGCAGCTCCGCGGGGGATGAGCAGTTCTTC
TRBV30	TRBJ2-1	NA	14	NA	CAWRSPPRGNEQFF	TGTGCCTGGAGAAGTCCCCCTAGGGGGAATGAGCAGTTCTTC
TRBV7-2	TRBJ2-3	NA	14	TRBD2	CASRTGGPVDTQYF	TGTGCCAGCAGGACGGGAGGGCCAGTTGATACGCAGTATTTT
TRBV30	TRBJ1-5	once	18	TRBD1	CAWSVDRGATFGGQPQHF	TGTGCCTGGAGTGTCGACAGGGGAGCGACATTTGGGGGGCAGCCCCAGCATTTT
TRBV7-2	TRBJ2-7	NA	13	NA	CASSLESRYEQYF	TGTGCCAGCAGCTTAGAATCCCGGTACGAGCAGTACTTC
TRBV28	TRBJ1-1	NA	12	NA	CATIRGGTEAFF	TGTGCCACCATACGGGGGGGCACTGAAGCTTTCTTT
TRBV19	TRBJ1-5	once	14	NA	CASSKGQPNQPQHF	TGTGCCAGTAGTAAGGGACAACCTAATCAGCCCCAGCATTTT
TRBV7-9	TRBJ2-7	few	11	NA	CASSLSYEQYF	TGTGCCAGCAGCCTGTCCTACGAGCAGTACTTC
TRBV19	TRBJ2-1	once	14	TRBD1	CASRGQGVGNEQFF	TGTGCCAGTAGGGGACAGGGAGTAGGCAATGAGCAGTTCTTC
TRBV7-2	TRBJ2-7	NA	14	NA	CASSAGTPNYEQYF	TGTGCCAGCAGCGCCGGGACACCCAACTACGAGCAGTACTTC
TRBV6-1	TRBJ2-2	NA	19	TRBD2	CASSGGGIGTSGNTGELFF	TGTGCCAGCAGTGGTGGGGGGATTGGGACTAGCGGAAACACCGGGGAGCTGTTTTTT
TRBV7-2	TRBJ2-7	NA	15	TRBD2	CASSFQLLAGYEQYF	TGTGCCAGCAGCTTCCAGTTACTAGCGGGCTACGAGCAGTACTTC
TRBV18	TRBJ2-5	NA	14	NA	CASSPQRSGETQYF	TGTGCCAGCTCACCCCAGCGGAGCGGTGAGACCCAGTACTTC
TRBV7-7	TRBJ2-1	NA	13	NA	CASSSLSHNEQFF	TGTGCCAGCAGCTCTCTATCCCACAATGAGCAGTTCTTC
TRBV19	TRBJ2-2	once	17	TRBD2	CASSIDRTSEATGELFF	TGTGCCAGTAGTATCGATCGGACTAGTGAGGCCACCGGGGAGCTGTTTTTT
TRBV2	TRBJ2-7	NA	11	NA	CASTRGNEQYF	TGTGCCAGCACACGGGGTAACGAGCAGTACTTC
TRBV5-1	TRBJ2-5	NA	18	TRBD2	CASSLSFSGGFVQETQYF	TGCGCCAGCAGCTTGTCCTTTTCGGGAGGGTTTGTACAAGAGACCCAGTACTTC
TRBV27	TRBJ2-3	few	14	TRBD2	CASKLAGVTDTQYF	TGTGCCAGCAAGCTAGCGGGAGTCACAGATACGCAGTATTTT
TRBV6-1	TRBJ2-2	NA	15	TRBD2	CASSGGTSRAGELFF	TGTGCCAGCAGTGGGGGGACTAGTCGGGCCGGGGAGCTGTTTTTT